Listed below are T cell receptor beta chains from one sample, sequenced in a study of blood T cells in healthy people across ages. TCRdb processed the 5' RACE reads anew with MiXCR; each CDR3 protein has one entry. Here the sample spans hundreds of thousands of distinct CDR3 sequences, roughly 50% being singletons. Material: blood. Receptors were obtained from a woman aged 60-75 years in good health. Both conserved end residues are trimmed from each CDR3. Fields, in order: V gene, D gene, clone size, J gene, CDR3 protein. D genes are given only for firm matches. Expanded clones get a size class; other rows say once, few or many, or leave the size out.

v_gene: TRBV7-2
d_gene: -
abundance: few
j_gene: TRBJ2-7
CDR3aa: ASSLASQGGYEQY

v_gene: TRBV7-6
d_gene: -
abundance: -
j_gene: TRBJ2-5
CDR3aa: ASSPLRSRRTQY

v_gene: TRBV5-1
d_gene: -
abundance: few
j_gene: TRBJ2-7
CDR3aa: ASSRDTILYEQY

v_gene: TRBV28
d_gene: TRBD2
abundance: -
j_gene: TRBJ2-3
CDR3aa: ASSAPLARTDTQY

v_gene: TRBV6-2/TRBV6-3
d_gene: -
abundance: -
j_gene: TRBJ2-6
CDR3aa: ASSYPGLSGANVLT

v_gene: TRBV5-4
d_gene: TRBD2
abundance: once
j_gene: TRBJ2-4
CDR3aa: ASSPLAGGPRNIQY

v_gene: TRBV6-2/TRBV6-3
d_gene: -
abundance: few
j_gene: TRBJ2-4
CDR3aa: ASSYSQRRIHLAKNIQY

v_gene: TRBV20-1
d_gene: -
abundance: few
j_gene: TRBJ2-1
CDR3aa: SASYYNEQF

v_gene: TRBV7-8
d_gene: TRBD2
abundance: -
j_gene: TRBJ2-5
CDR3aa: ASSLARDSGAKDEQY

v_gene: TRBV5-1
d_gene: TRBD2
abundance: -
j_gene: TRBJ2-5
CDR3aa: ASSFGTSGTRETQY

v_gene: TRBV6-1
d_gene: -
abundance: -
j_gene: TRBJ2-3
CDR3aa: ASRGGTDVKH

v_gene: TRBV30
d_gene: -
abundance: -
j_gene: TRBJ2-3
CDR3aa: AWREDSPDTQY

v_gene: TRBV12-3/TRBV12-4
d_gene: -
abundance: -
j_gene: TRBJ2-5
CDR3aa: ASSQGRYQETQY

v_gene: TRBV4-2
d_gene: TRBD2
abundance: -
j_gene: TRBJ2-7
CDR3aa: ASSQEGGESPYEQY

v_gene: TRBV20-1
d_gene: -
abundance: -
j_gene: TRBJ2-3
CDR3aa: SARDPLTDTQY

v_gene: TRBV4-2
d_gene: -
abundance: many
j_gene: TRBJ1-2
CDR3aa: ASSQELGQNYGYT

v_gene: TRBV29-1
d_gene: TRBD1
abundance: few
j_gene: TRBJ1-6
CDR3aa: SVGQEANSPLH